This T cell receptor (beta chain) was captured in a study of T cell repertoires in ileal Crohn's disease. Study-level information: About 40% were active smokers at surgery; median disease duration was around 7.9 years. Operated complications were stricturing disease (about 60%) and penetrating disease (approximately 39%).

Study-level points and caveats: High-frequency clones were more common in sorted CD8 than CD4 cells.

The germline gives CDR1 KGHSH, CDR2 LQKENI. V gave up 6 bases and J gave up 3 bases, with 18 bases separating them. This CDR3 is built from 15 residues. Clones were read by immunoSEQ multiplex PCR, and TCRdb kept only the in-frame ones, dropping some. The data show around 14,000 clones, 80% seen once. A note on this clone: Antigen unknown.

Included were adult ileal or ileocolonic Crohn's patients indicated for ileocolonic resection. V gene TRBV18 combines with J gene TRBJ2-7; tentatively, D is TRBD2 (6 bases). The clonotype was recovered from an adult with Crohn's disease. The sample comprised ileal tissue. The CDR3 coding sequence is TGTGCCAGCTCTCCGGGGACTCCGGGGGTCTACGAGCAGTACGTC. It is translated as CASSPGTPGVYEQYV.